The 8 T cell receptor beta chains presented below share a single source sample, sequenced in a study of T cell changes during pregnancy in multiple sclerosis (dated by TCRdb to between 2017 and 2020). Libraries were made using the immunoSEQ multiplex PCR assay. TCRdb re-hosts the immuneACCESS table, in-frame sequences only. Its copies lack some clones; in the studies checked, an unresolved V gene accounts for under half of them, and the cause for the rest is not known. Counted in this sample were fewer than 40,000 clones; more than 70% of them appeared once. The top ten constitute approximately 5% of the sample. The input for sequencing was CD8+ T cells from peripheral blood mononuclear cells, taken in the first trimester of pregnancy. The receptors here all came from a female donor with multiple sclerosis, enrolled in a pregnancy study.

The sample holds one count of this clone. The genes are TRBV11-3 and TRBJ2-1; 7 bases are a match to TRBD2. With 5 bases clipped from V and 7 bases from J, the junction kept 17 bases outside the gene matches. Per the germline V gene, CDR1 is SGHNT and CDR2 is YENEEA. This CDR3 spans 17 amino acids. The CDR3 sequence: CASSPLAAALGENEQFF. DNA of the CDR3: TGTGCCAGCAGCCCCCTAGCGGCAGCCCTTGGAGAAAATGAGCAGTTCTTC.

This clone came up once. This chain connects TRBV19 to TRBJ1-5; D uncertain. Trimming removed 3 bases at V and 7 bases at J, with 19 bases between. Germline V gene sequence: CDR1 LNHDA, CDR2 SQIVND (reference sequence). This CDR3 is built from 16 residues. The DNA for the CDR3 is TGTGCCAGTAGTATCCCCCCTCGGGAGGGCCGACAGCCCCAGCATTTT. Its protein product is CASSIPPREGRQPQHF.

The CDR3 region is CASSEVRTEGNQPQHF. The DNA for the CDR3 is TGTGCCAGCAGTGAAGTTAGGACAGAAGGCAATCAGCCCCAGCATTTT. This chain links TRBV6-1 with TRBJ1-5; maybe TRBD1 (6 bases). This CDR3 contains 16 residues. Germline lookup yields CDR1 MNHNS and CDR2 SASEGT. The V end was cut by 1 base, the J end by 2 bases, with 12 bases between.

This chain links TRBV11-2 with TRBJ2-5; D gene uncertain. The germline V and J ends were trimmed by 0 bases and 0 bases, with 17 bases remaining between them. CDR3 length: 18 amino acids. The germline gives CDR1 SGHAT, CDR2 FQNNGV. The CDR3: CASSLEGWAESNQETQYF. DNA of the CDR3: TGTGCCAGCAGCTTAGAAGGCTGGGCCGAATCTAACCAAGAGACCCAGTACTTC.

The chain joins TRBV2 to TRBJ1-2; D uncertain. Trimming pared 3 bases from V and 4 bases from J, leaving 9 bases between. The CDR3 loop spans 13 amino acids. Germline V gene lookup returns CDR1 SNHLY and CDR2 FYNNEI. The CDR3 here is CASSDWAPYGYTF. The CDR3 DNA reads TGTGCCAGCAGTGATTGGGCGCCCTATGGCTACACCTTC.

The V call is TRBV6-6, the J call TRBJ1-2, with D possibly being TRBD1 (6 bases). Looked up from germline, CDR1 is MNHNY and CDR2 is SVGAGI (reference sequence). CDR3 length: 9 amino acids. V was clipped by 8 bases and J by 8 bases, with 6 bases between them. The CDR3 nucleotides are TGTGCCAGCGGGGGCGGCTACACCTTC. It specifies CASGGGYTF.

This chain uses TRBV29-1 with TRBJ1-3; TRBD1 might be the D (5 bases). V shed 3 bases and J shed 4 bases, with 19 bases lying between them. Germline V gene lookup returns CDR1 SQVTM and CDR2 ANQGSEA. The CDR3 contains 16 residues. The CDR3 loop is CSVDGPRDSKGNTIYF. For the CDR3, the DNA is TGCAGCGTTGACGGCCCGCGGGACTCCAAGGGAAACACCATATATTTT.

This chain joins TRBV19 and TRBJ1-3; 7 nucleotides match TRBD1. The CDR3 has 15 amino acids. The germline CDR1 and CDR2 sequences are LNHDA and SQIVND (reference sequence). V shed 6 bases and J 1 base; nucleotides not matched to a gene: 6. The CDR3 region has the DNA TGTGCCAGTAGCCTCCAGGGGGGATCTGGAAACACCATATATTTT. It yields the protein CASSLQGGSGNTIYF.